This is a list of T cell receptor beta chains from one sample in a study of identical twins. TCRdb passed the 5' RACE reads through MiXCR, listing each CDR3 protein once. The sample has nearly 200,000 distinct CDR3 sequences; 15% to 20% are singletons. These same data were also listed under a study on T cells expressing NK-cell markers.

The specimen sequenced was CD8+ T cells sorted from blood. The receptor set was obtained from a young woman in good health. The CDR3 runs from the conserved cysteine through the conserved F or W. A D gene is named only where the DNA matches it firmly. Where a row states a size, it is once, few, many or the class of an expanded clone; other rows omit it.

d_gene | j_gene | v_gene | abundance | CDR3aa | CDR3nt
TRBD2 | TRBJ2-7 | TRBV27 | few | CASSLIGTIYEQYF | TGTGCCAGCAGTCTGATCGGGACTATTTACGAGCAGTACTTC
TRBD1 | TRBJ2-3 | TRBV7-9 | few | CASSHRDRGDTQYF | TGTGCCAGCAGCCACCGGGACAGGGGAGATACGCAGTATTTT
. | TRBJ2-3 | TRBV10-3 | few | CAISELKGTDTQYF | TGTGCCATCAGTGAGTTGAAGGGCACAGATACGCAGTATTTT
. | TRBJ1-4 | TRBV5-5 | once | CASSLSRGNEKLFF | TGTGCCAGCAGCTTGTCTCGGGGGAATGAAAAACTGTTTTTT
TRBD2 | TRBJ2-3 | TRBV24-1 | . | CATSDTTTSESTDTQYF | TGTGCCACCAGTGATACCACGACTAGCGAAAGCACAGATACGCAGTATTTT
. | TRBJ2-3 | TRBV5-1 | . | CASSLIRANTQYF | TGCGCCAGCAGCTTGATCCGCGCTAATACGCAGTATTTT
TRBD2 | TRBJ2-5 | TRBV6-5 | . | CASRYSGSQETQYF | TGTGCCAGCAGGTATAGCGGGAGTCAAGAGACCCAGTACTTC
TRBD2 | TRBJ2-2 | TRBV9 | . | CASSVPSGMIWTGELFF | TGTGCCAGCAGCGTCCCTAGCGGGATGATCTGGACCGGGGAGCTGTTTTTT
. | TRBJ2-3 | TRBV10-3 | few | CAISESLQGLAEAQYF | TGTGCCATCAGTGAGTCGTTACAGGGCTTGGCTGAAGCGCAGTATTTT
. | TRBJ2-7 | TRBV29-1 | . | CSVVGRGGEEYEQYF | TGCAGCGTTGTGGGGAGGGGGGGCGAGGAGTACGAGCAGTACTTC
. | TRBJ1-2 | TRBV9 | . | CASGSGNANYGYTF | TGTGCCAGCGGGTCCGGCAATGCTAACTATGGCTACACCTTC
. | TRBJ2-3 | TRBV6-2/TRBV6-3 | . | CASSPLVEDTQYF | TGTGCCAGCAGCCCATTAGTCGAGGATACGCAGTATTTT
. | TRBJ2-3 | TRBV5-5 | many | CASSLAEGVTDTQYF | TGTGCCAGCAGCTTGGCCGAGGGAGTCACAGATACGCAGTATTTT
TRBD2 | TRBJ2-5 | TRBV7-2 | few | CASSLGLAGAETQYF | TGTGCCAGCAGCTTAGGGCTAGCGGGAGCGGAGACCCAGTACTTC